The 14 T cell receptor beta chains listed next were all sequenced from one sample in a study of T cells in Graves' hyperthyroidism and ophthalmopathy. From RNA transcripts, TCR beta CDR3 regions were amplified. An initial round of RT-PCR targeting the TCR CDR3 relied on the HTBI primer set. Each CDR3 protein is one row after TCRdb ran MiXCR on the multiplex PCR reads. The repertoire consists of around 250,000 distinct CDR3 sequences, with just over 14% occurring once and the leading ten covering about an eighth. The sequenced sample was blood. The receptor set was obtained from a woman aged 40 to 50 with Graves' hyperthyroidism that later progressed to Graves' ophthalmopathy.

This chain connects TRBV6-1 to TRBJ2-7; TRBD2 agrees at 7 bases. The CDR3 runs to 14 residues. Germline V lookup: CDR1 MNHNS, CDR2 SASEGT. Trimming took 11 bases from V and 2 from J; bases not matched to a gene: 12. CDR3 nucleotides: TGTGCCGGGGGGGGGGACCTTACCGCCTACGAGCAGTACTTC. Translating gives CAGGGDLTAYEQYF.

This clonotype came up many times. This sequence joins TRBV11-2 and TRBJ2-2, with unresolved D. Germline CDR1 is SGHAT and CDR2 is FQNNGV. The CDR3 contains 18 residues. Deletions cut 5 bases from V and 0 bases from J, with 19 bases between. The CDR3 loop reads CASSPRSLRDTNTGELFF. Here the CDR3 DNA reads TGTGCCAGCAGCCCCCGTAGTTTAAGGGATACGAACACCGGGGAGCTGTTTTTT.

This clonotype was recorded at least ten times. The chain has TRBV6-1 and TRBJ2-7, with D possibly matching TRBD2 (6 bases). Germline V CDR1 and CDR2: MNHNS, SASEGT. The V gene lost 2 bases and the J gene lost 5 bases, with 13 bases spanning the gap. The CDR3 spans 14 residues. CDR3 coding DNA: TGTGCCAGCAGTGAACCGGGACGGGGGAACGAGCAGTACTTC. It specifies CASSEPGRGNEQYF.

In this sample, this clonotype turned up many times. The chain has TRBV28 and TRBJ2-3; no firm D call. The CDR3 loop spans 14 amino acids. Trimming took 4 bases from V and 0 from J, leaving 8 bases between them. CDR1 is MDHEN and CDR2 is SYDVKM in the germline V gene. The CDR3 DNA follows: TGTGCCAGCAGTTCCGAGGTCAGCACAGATACGCAGTATTTT. This codes for CASSSEVSTDTQYF. The full variable domain, completed using reference TRBV28 and TRBJ2-3, is DVKVTQSSRYLVKRTGEKVFLECVQDMDHENMFWYRQDPGLGLRLIYFSYDVKMKEKGDIPEGYSVSREKKERFSLILESASTNQTSMYLCASSSEVSTDTQYFGPGTRLTVL.

The chain couples TRBV7-3 to TRBJ2-7, with TRBD1 matching 11 bases. CDR1 and CDR2 (germline): SGHTA, FQGTGA. J lost 3 bases, V lost 1 base, and 5 bases had no gene match. This CDR3 is 16 amino acids long. For the CDR3, the DNA is TGTGCCAGCAGCTTAAGTAATGGGACAGGGGGCTACGAGCAGTACTTC. This translates into CASSLSNGTGGYEQYF.

The CDR3 spells CATTPTRLVRGNTERVETQYF. In nucleotides, the CDR3 is TGTGCCACCACCCCAACTCGACTAGTGCGGGGGAATACTGAGCGAGTAGAGACCCAGTACTTC. V and J are TRBV28 and TRBJ2-5, with 7 positions matching TRBD2. The CDR3 contains 21 residues. V lost 10 bases and J lost 4; bases outside the gene matches: 33. Germline CDR1 is MDHEN and CDR2 is SYDVKM.

This clonotype appeared many times. The chain has TRBV6-1 and TRBJ2-5; D not resolved. V was shortened by 5 bases and J by 5 bases, with 12 bases between the two germline ends. The length of the CDR3 is 13 residues. Germline V gives CDR1 MNHNS, CDR2 SASEGT. The CDR3, as DNA: TGTGCCAGCAGTTATGTAATAGGGGAGACCCAGTACTTC. It yields the protein CASSYVIGETQYF.

This clonotype was found many times. The chain uses TRBV6-5 and TRBJ2-1, with D perhaps matching TRBD1 (6 bases). Germline assignment: CDR1 MNHEY and CDR2 SVGAGI. This CDR3 is 15 amino acids long. The V gene lost 2 bases and the J gene lost 4 bases, with 12 bases spanning the gap. In nucleotides, the CDR3 is TGTGCCAGCAGTTACGACAGGCCGGAATACAATGAGCAGTTCTTC. This encodes CASSYDRPEYNEQFF.

This clonotype appeared many times. The V gene is TRBV28, the J gene TRBJ1-6; perhaps TRBD1 as D (6 bases). CDR3 length: 15 residues. V was trimmed by 5 bases and J by 9 bases, leaving 17 bases between them. Germline V gives CDR1 MDHEN, CDR2 SYDVKM. Written as DNA, the CDR3 is TGTGCCAGCAGTCCGCCGGGCAGGGGTGTTTCACCCCTCCACTTT. Protein product: CASSPPGRGVSPLHF. Full variable domain (missing parts from reference TRBV28 and TRBJ1-6): DVKVTQSSRYLVKRTGEKVFLECVQDMDHENMFWYRQDPGLGLRLIYFSYDVKMKEKGDIPEGYSVSREKKERFSLILESASTNQTSMYLCASSPPGRGVSPLHFGNGTRLTVT.

The rearrangement uses TRBV9 and TRBJ2-7; perhaps TRBD2 as D (5 bases). The V gene's germline CDR1 is SGDLS and CDR2 YYNGEE. V lost 4 bases to trimming and J lost 7 bases, with 18 bases between them. The CDR3 consists of 14 residues. CDR3 DNA sequence: TGTGCCAGCAGCTCCTACGATCCAGAGGGAGAGCAGTACTTC. Residues: CASSSYDPEGEQYF.

In its sample, this clonotype was seen a few times. The chain joins TRBV4-1 to TRBJ2-1, with TRBD1 identical over 12 bases. Per germline, CDR1 MGHRA and CDR2 YSYEKL. CDR3 length equals 16 residues. Unmatched junction bases numbered 4, after V lost 4 bases and J lost 3 bases. The DNA of the CDR3 is TGCGCCAGCAGCCCGGGGACAGGGGGCTTCTACAATGAGCAGTTCTTC. It encodes CASSPGTGGFYNEQFF.

This clonotype was seen at least ten times. The chain couples TRBV30 to TRBJ2-2, with D perhaps TRBD2 (5 bases). This CDR3 has 15 residues. With 1 base removed from V and 1 base from J, the gap between germline ends came to 10 bases. Germline CDR1 reads GTSNPN; CDR2 reads SVGIG (reference sequence). CDR3 DNA: TGTGCCTGGAGTGGTTGGACTCTGAACACCGGGGAGCTGTTTTTT. This translates into CAWSGWTLNTGELFF.

This clonotype was detected ten times or more. The chain recombines TRBV5-1 with TRBJ2-7; 10 bases line up with TRBD1. Germline V gene lookup returns CDR1 SGHRS and CDR2 YFSETQ. J was trimmed by 4 bases and V by 4 bases; bases with no gene match: 11. The CDR3 consists of 16 residues. CDR3 amino acids: CASSPSDRGKVYEQYF. CDR3 DNA: TGCGCCAGCAGCCCTTCGGACAGGGGGAAAGTTTACGAGCAGTACTTC.

Concerning this clonotype itself: A read error may produce the germline difference seen at one junction end. The genes are TRBV19 and TRBJ2-1; 10 bases line up with TRBD2. Germline assignment: CDR1 LNHDA and CDR2 SQIVND (reference sequence). The CDR3 consists of 16 residues. In nucleotides, the CDR3 is TGTGCCAGTAGTATAGACAGCGGGAGGGCCTATAATGAGCAGTTCTTC. It encodes CASSIDSGRAYNEQFF.